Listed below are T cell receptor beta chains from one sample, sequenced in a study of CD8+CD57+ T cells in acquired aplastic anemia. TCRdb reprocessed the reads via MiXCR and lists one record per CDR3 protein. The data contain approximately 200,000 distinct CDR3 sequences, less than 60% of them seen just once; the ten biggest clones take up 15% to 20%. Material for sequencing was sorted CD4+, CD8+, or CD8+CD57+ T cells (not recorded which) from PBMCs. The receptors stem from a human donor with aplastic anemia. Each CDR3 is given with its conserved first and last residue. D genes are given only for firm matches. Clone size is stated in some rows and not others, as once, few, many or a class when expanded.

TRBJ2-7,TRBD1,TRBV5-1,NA,CASSQYGTASYEQYF,TGCGCCAGCAGCCAGTACGGGACAGCCTCCTACGAGCAGTACTTC
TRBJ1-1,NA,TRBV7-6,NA,CACSLVGQGTEAFF,TGTGCCTGCAGCCTGGTCGGGCAGGGCACTGAAGCTTTCTTT
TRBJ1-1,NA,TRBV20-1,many,CSARGQWNTEAFF,TGCAGTGCTAGGGGACAATGGAACACTGAAGCTTTCTTT
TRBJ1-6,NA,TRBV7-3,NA,CASSFGLAGLNF,TGTGCCAGCAGCTTCGGTCTGGCAGGGCTTAACTTT
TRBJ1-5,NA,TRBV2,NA,CASLEENNQPQHF,TGTGCCAGCTTGGAGGAGAACAATCAGCCCCAGCATTTT
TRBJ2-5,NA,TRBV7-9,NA,CASGLGGQTQETQYF,TGTGCCAGCGGCTTGGGCGGACAGACCCAAGAGACCCAGTACTTC
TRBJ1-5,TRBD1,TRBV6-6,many,CASSREQGARGNQPQHF,TGTGCCAGCAGTAGAGAACAGGGGGCTCGAGGCAATCAGCCCCAGCATTTT
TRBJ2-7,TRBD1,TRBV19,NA,CASSQQGEDYEQYF,TGTGCCAGTAGTCAACAGGGGGAAGACTACGAGCAGTACTTC
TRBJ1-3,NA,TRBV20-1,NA,CSASRVGAGNTIYF,TGCAGTGCCAGTAGGGTCGGGGCTGGAAACACCATATATTTT
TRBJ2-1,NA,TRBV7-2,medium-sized,CASSSQRGLAYEQFF,TGTGCCAGCAGCTCCCAGAGAGGGCTAGCCTATGAGCAGTTCTTC
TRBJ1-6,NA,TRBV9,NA,CASSVEGTNSPLHF,TGTGCCAGCAGCGTAGAAGGGACTAATTCACCCCTCCACTTT
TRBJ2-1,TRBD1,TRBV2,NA,CASSDDRGEDEQFF,TGTGCCAGCAGCGACGACAGGGGGGAGGATGAGCAGTTCTTC
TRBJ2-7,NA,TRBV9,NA,CASSQGRTVGAYEQYF,TGTGCCAGCAGCCAAGGCCGGACAGTCGGAGCCTACGAGCAGTACTTC
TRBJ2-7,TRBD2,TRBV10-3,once,CAISGSSGGAGEQYF,TGTGCCATCAGTGGTTCTAGCGGGGGGGCCGGCGAGCAGTACTTC
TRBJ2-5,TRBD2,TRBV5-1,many,CASSFSSGGQETQYF,TGCGCCAGCAGCTTCTCGTCGGGGGGACAAGAGACCCAGTACTTC
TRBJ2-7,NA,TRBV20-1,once,CSASVGSSYEQYF,TGCAGTGCTAGCGTCGGATCCTCCTACGAGCAGTACTTC
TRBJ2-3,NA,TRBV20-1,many,CSARDGRSGFTDTQYF,TGCAGTGCTAGAGATGGGAGGAGCGGGTTCACAGATACGCAGTATTTT
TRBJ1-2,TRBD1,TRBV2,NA,CASSYIPQGREGYTF,TGTGCCAGCAGTTACATACCACAGGGGCGCGAGGGCTACACCTTC
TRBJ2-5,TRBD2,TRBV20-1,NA,CSAKSGGLNNETQYF,TGCAGTGCGAAATCGGGGGGGCTAAACAATGAGACCCAGTACTTC
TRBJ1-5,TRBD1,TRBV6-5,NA,CASRDTGVGQPQHF,TGTGCCAGCAGGGACACAGGGGTAGGGCAGCCCCAGCATTTT
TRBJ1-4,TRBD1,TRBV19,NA,CASMPLGQGAMGKLFF,TGTGCCAGTATGCCCCTGGGGCAGGGGGCTATGGGCAAACTGTTTTTT
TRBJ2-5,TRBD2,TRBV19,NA,CASQAGLAGSETQYF,TGTGCCAGCCAGGCCGGACTAGCGGGATCAGAGACCCAGTACTTC
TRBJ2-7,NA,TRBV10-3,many,CAIKVTGTTTYEQYF,TGTGCCATCAAGGTTACCGGGACCACTACCTACGAGCAGTACTTC
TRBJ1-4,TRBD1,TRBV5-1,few,CASSVVGQGDEKLFF,TGTGCCAGCAGCGTAGTTGGGCAGGGGGATGAAAAACTGTTTTTT
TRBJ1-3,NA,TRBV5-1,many,CASSLGDPSGNTIYF,TGCGCCAGCAGCTTGGGGGACCCCTCTGGAAACACCATATATTTT
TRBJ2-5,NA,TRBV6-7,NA,CASKKGGNTQETQYF,TGTGCCAGCAAAAAGGGGGGGAACACTCAAGAGACCCAGTACTTC
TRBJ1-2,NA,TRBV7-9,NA,CASSQQTVANYGYTF,TGTGCCAGCAGCCAACAGACAGTAGCTAACTATGGCTACACCTTC
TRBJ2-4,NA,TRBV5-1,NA,CASSLQGLAKNIQYF,TGCGCCAGCAGCTTGCAGGGCCTAGCCAAAAACATTCAGTACTTC
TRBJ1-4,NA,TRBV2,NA,CASSSEGRGEKLFF,TGTGCCAGCAGTTCGGAAGGGAGAGGAGAAAAACTGTTTTTT
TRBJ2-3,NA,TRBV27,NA,CASSKGGITDTQYF,TGTGCCAGCTCGAAGGGGGGGATCACAGATACGCAGTATTTT
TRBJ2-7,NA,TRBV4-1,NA,CASSKSRALYEQYF,TGTGCCAGCAGTAAGAGCCGGGCCCTCTACGAGCAGTACTTC
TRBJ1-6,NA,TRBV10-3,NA,CAISDGGGNSPLHF,TGTGCCATCAGTGATGGGGGCGGTAATTCACCCCTCCACTTT
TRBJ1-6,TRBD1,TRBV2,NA,CASSEGDRLALHF,TGTGCCAGCAGTGAGGGGGACAGGCTGGCCCTCCACTTT
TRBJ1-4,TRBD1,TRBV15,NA,CATRSVDREIGKLFF,TGTGCCACCAGGTCGGTAGACAGGGAAATAGGAAAACTGTTTTTT
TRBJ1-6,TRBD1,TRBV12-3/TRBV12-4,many,CASSPRDRRPLHF,TGTGCCAGCAGTCCGCGGGACAGGCGGCCCCTCCACTTT
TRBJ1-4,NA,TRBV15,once,CATSRDSGEKLFF,TGTGCCACCAGCAGAGATAGTGGGGAAAAACTGTTTTTT